The sequence of this T cell receptor (beta chain) was determined in a study of shared clonotypes between healthy human individuals. The investigators split CD4+ cells into a CD45RA+ naive subset and a CD45RA-negative memory subset. This was a deep-level run. TCRdb's table, derived via immunoSEQ multiplex PCR, lists solely in-frame clones and lacks some. The table includes approximately 500,000 clones, almost 97% detected once. CDR1 is MNHNS and CDR2 is SASEGT in the germline V gene. J lost 7 bases, V lost 4 bases, and 9 bases had no gene match. The CDR3 contains 15 residues. The sequence came from a woman aged 25 to 39 in good health. The chain links TRBV6-1 to TRBJ1-5; 8 positions match TRBD1. Sequenced input: naive CD4+ T cells sorted from blood. Documented subset: CD45RA+ positively selected. The CDR3 sequence: CASSAFDRGGQPQHF. CDR3 DNA sequence: TGTGCCAGCAGTGCCTTCGACAGGGGCGGGCAGCCCCAGCATTTT.